Below, 9 T cell receptor beta chains from the same sample are listed, as sequenced in a study of cytomegalovirus exposure and HLA in healthy donors. In the PCR, 60 Vbeta and 13 Jbeta primers were used. Only in-frame clones appear in the TCRdb table, and some are missing; sequencing was by immunoSEQ multiplex PCR. The sample carries around 150,000 clones, roughly 80% recorded once. The sample consisted of PBMCs. The source is a human donor in good health.

Regarding this clone: An end of the junction differs from the germline gene, which may be a read error. The V call is TRBV27, the J call TRBJ1-2; D gene ambiguous. CDR1 is MNHEY and CDR2 is SMNVEV in the germline V gene (reference sequence). This CDR3 comprises 18 residues. DNA of the CDR3: TGTGCCAGCAGTTTATCGCCCCCTTATGGGAGGAAGACCTATGGCTACCCCTTC. This encodes CASSLSPPYGRKTYGYPF.

The chain links TRBV7-2 to TRBJ1-2; 9 bases line up with TRBD1. The CDR3 consists of 16 residues. Losses at the gene ends were 5 bases for V and 4 bases for J; bases not matched to a gene: 11. CDR1 SGHTA and CDR2 FQGNSA come from the germline V gene. Here the CDR3 DNA reads TGTGCCAGCAGCAGGACAGGGGATGCTGGGGGCTATGGCTACACCTTC. Amino acid sequence: CASSRTGDAGGYGYTF.

The J gene is TRBJ2-7, the V gene TRBV15; TRBD1 is a possible D gene (5 bases). The CDR3 is 15 residues long. Germline V gene lookup returns CDR1 LNHNV and CDR2 YYDKDF (reference sequence). Trimming stripped 0 bases from V and 6 bases from J, with 15 bases between. CDR3 bases: TGTGCCACCAGCAGAGATGCCACAAGGGGCTTCGAGCAGTACTTC. Translated, it gives CATSRDATRGFEQYF.

The J gene is TRBJ2-7, the V gene TRBV7-3; 7 nucleotides align to TRBD2. The CDR3 has 15 residues. V trimming: 2 bases; J trimming: 3 bases; junction bases outside the gene matches: 7. CDR1 is SGHTA, CDR2 FQGTGA, per germline. Here the CDR3 DNA reads TGTGCCAGCAGCTTAGGCGCGGGGGAGGGCTACGAGCAGTACTTC. This gives the protein CASSLGAGEGYEQYF.

The chain couples TRBV5-4 to TRBJ1-1; D is unclear. The CDR3 loop spans 14 amino acids. The V gene lost 4 bases and the J gene lost 1 base, with 11 bases spanning the gap. Germline V gene lookup returns CDR1 SGHNT and CDR2 YYREEE (reference sequence). This CDR3 is CASSRGQPNTEAFF. CDR3 sequence (DNA): TGTGCCAGCAGCAGAGGGCAGCCGAACACTGAAGCTTTCTTT. Based on the CDR3 plus reference TRBV5-4 and TRBJ1-1, the full variable domain is ETGVTQSPTHLIKTRGQQVTLRCSSQSGHNTVSWYQQALGQGPQFIFQYYREEENGRGNFPPRFSGLQFPNYSSELNVNALELDDSALYLCASSRGQPNTEAFFGQGTRLTVV.

This clone was observed a handful of times. The rearrangement joins TRBV15 to TRBJ2-7; the match to TRBD2 covers 9 bases. The CDR3 is 15 residues long. The V and J ends lost 1 base and 4 bases, in that order; junction bases with no gene match: 5. CDR1 and CDR2 (germline): LNHNV, YYDKDF (reference sequence). CDR3 amino acids: CATSRAGLAGYEQYF. The CDR3 DNA reads TGTGCCACCAGCAGAGCTGGGCTAGCGGGATACGAGCAGTACTTC.

V is TRBV25-1 and J is TRBJ1-2; no firm D call. Trimming cost V 3 bases and J 4 bases, with 6 bases left between them. The CDR3 loop spans 12 amino acids. Germline lookup yields CDR1 MGHDK and CDR2 SYGVNS. CDR3 sequence: CASSDMAYGYTF. CDR3 in DNA: TGTGCCAGCAGTGATATGGCCTATGGCTACACCTTC.

V is TRBV28 and J is TRBJ1-2, with D maybe TRBD1 (5 bases). The CDR3 has 14 amino acids. With 8 bases removed from V and 3 bases from J, the gap between germline ends came to 16 bases. Germline CDR1 reads MDHEN; CDR2 reads SYDVKM. The CDR3, as DNA: TGTGCCAGCCCGACGGGGGAAACAGACTATGGCTACACCTTC. It is translated as CASPTGETDYGYTF.

This chain uses TRBV4-1 with TRBJ2-5; 9 nucleotides match TRBD1. Losses at the gene ends were 2 bases for V and 5 bases for J; bases not matched to a gene: 9. The CDR3 has 16 residues. Per the germline V gene, CDR1 is MGHRA and CDR2 is YSYEKL. CDR3 protein: CASSQSGTGLLETQYF. CDR3 nucleotide sequence: TGCGCCAGCAGCCAAAGTGGGACAGGGTTACTGGAGACCCAGTACTTC.